The 25 T cell receptor beta chains presented below share a single source sample, sequenced in a study of T cells in Graves' hyperthyroidism and ophthalmopathy. Researchers took RNA transcripts and amplified the TCR beta CDR3 regions from them. Researchers ran a first-round RT-PCR on the TCR CDR3 using the HTBI primer set. Via MiXCR, TCRdb re-called the multiplex PCR reads, giving one row per CDR3 protein. The sample includes about 760,000 distinct CDR3 sequences, about a third of them seen just once. Sequences were obtained from blood. These receptors all come from a woman in her thirties or forties with Graves' hyperthyroidism.

In its sample, this clonotype was seen many times. CDR3 coding DNA: TGTGCCAGCTCCCCTGGGAGTGATCAGCCCCAGCATTTT. It encodes CASSPGSDQPQHF. The chain employs TRBV18 and TRBJ1-5; D is unresolved. The V gene's germline CDR1 is KGHSH and CDR2 LQKENI. Trimming stripped 6 bases from V and 5 bases from J, with 11 bases between. This CDR3 has 13 residues.

This clonotype showed up many times. This CDR3 is CASSREGGGTEAFF. CDR3 sequence (DNA): TGTGCCAGCAGCAGAGAAGGGGGAGGCACTGAAGCTTTCTTT. The V gene is TRBV7-2, the J gene TRBJ1-1, with D tentatively TRBD1 (6 bases). From germline, CDR1 is SGHTA and CDR2 FQGNSA. The CDR3 covers 14 residues. The germline V and J ends were trimmed by 5 bases and 4 bases, with 14 bases remaining between them.

This clonotype was seen a handful of times. This chain joins TRBV29-1 and TRBJ1-2; 7 bases are a match to TRBD1. V shed 2 bases and J 8 bases; nucleotides not matched to a gene: 8. CDR3 length: 13 residues. Germline-derived CDR1 and CDR2 are SQVTM and ANQGSEA. The CDR3 protein is CSVEIQGTRGYTF. The CDR3 DNA sequence: TGCAGCGTTGAAATACAGGGGACGCGCGGCTACACCTTC.

This clonotype has at least ten counts. The chain has TRBV2 and TRBJ1-2, with D possibly matching TRBD1 (5 bases). The CDR3 length is 13 residues. CDR1 SNHLY and CDR2 FYNNEI come from the germline V gene. V was trimmed by 7 bases and J by 7 bases, leaving 16 bases between them. The CDR3 nucleotides are TGTGCCAGCATAGTCAGGGAGGTCGCTGGCTACACCTTC. Its translation is CASIVREVAGYTF.

The genes are TRBV29-1 and TRBJ2-7; 10 bases agree with TRBD1. The V gene's germline CDR1 is SQVTM and CDR2 ANQGSEA. The length of the CDR3 is 13 residues. The trim removed 6 bases at V and 5 bases at J, leaving 7 bases unmatched. This CDR3 reads CSVYGTGVDEQYF. The CDR3 DNA reads as TGCAGCGTATACGGGACAGGGGTTGACGAGCAGTACTTC.

The chain is built from TRBV11-2 and TRBJ1-3, with 9 positions matching TRBD1. The germline gives CDR1 SGHAT, CDR2 FQNNGV. Losses at the gene ends were 7 bases for V and 3 bases for J; bases not matched to a gene: 16. This CDR3 is 18 amino acids long. CDR3 coding DNA: TGTGCCAGCAACGCCCTCACAGGGGGCAAGGGAGGTGGAAACACCATATATTTT. It translates to CASNALTGGKGGGNTIYF. The full variable domain, with the rest looked up from reference TRBV11-2 and TRBJ1-3, is EAGVAQSPRYKIIEKRQSVAFWCNPISGHATLYWYQQILGQGPKLLIQFQNNGVVDDSQLPKDRFSAERLKGVDSTLKIQPAKLEDSAVYLCASNALTGGKGGGNTIYFGEGSWLTVV.

The rearrangement uses TRBV10-1 and TRBJ1-6, with a weak D call TRBD1 (5 bases). The germline gives CDR1 WNHNN, CDR2 SYGVQD (reference sequence). The CDR3 runs to 20 residues. V lost 2 bases and J 7 bases, leaving 27 bases between the germline ends. Written as DNA, the CDR3 is TGCGCCAGCAGTGAGGCCGGGACTGTGGCAGGAAGAAAAACAAATTCACCCCTCCACTTT. It specifies CASSEAGTVAGRKTNSPLHF.

CDR3 nucleotides: TGTGCCAGCAGTACCTTTCTCGGGACCGGTGGCTACACCTTC. It is translated as CASSTFLGTGGYTF. The V gene is TRBV12-3 or TRBV12-4, the J gene TRBJ1-2; a possible D gene is TRBD1 (5 bases). The CDR3 covers 14 residues. V dropped 5 bases and J dropped 7 bases, with 17 bases sitting between them.

Ten or more counts support this clonotype. The chain recombines TRBV29-1 with TRBJ1-1; 7 nucleotides agree with TRBD1. Trimming at V came to 6 bases and at J to 4 bases, leaving 5 bases not matched to a gene. CDR1 is SQVTM, CDR2 ANQGSEA, per germline. The CDR3 sequence is 12 residues long. The CDR3 sequence is CSVLTGSTEAFF. The CDR3 bases are TGCAGCGTGCTGACAGGGAGCACTGAAGCTTTCTTT.

The chain is built from TRBV19 and TRBJ2-1; D ambiguous. CDR3 length equals 15 residues. Per the germline V gene, CDR1 is LNHDA and CDR2 is SQIVND (reference sequence). Trimming pared 3 bases from V and 0 bases from J, leaving 9 bases between. CDR3 coding DNA: TGTGCCAGTAGTATGGGTCCCTACTCCTACAATGAGCAGTTCTTC. The encoded protein is CASSMGPYSYNEQFF.

The V call is TRBV10-2, the J call TRBJ1-1; 10 bases fit TRBD1. Germline V gene data show CDR1 as WSHSY and CDR2 as SAAADI. V was clipped by 0 bases and J by 5 bases; unmatched bases: 3. The CDR3 covers 15 residues. The CDR3 nucleotides read TGCGCCAGCAGTGAGTCGCGACAGGGGGCAACTGAAGCTTTCTTT. It encodes CASSESRQGATEAFF.

This clonotype was detected many times. The V gene is TRBV7-9, the J gene TRBJ1-2; D is undetermined. CDR1 is SEHNR, CDR2 FQNEAQ, per germline (reference sequence). V shed 1 base and J shed 1 base, with 13 bases lying between them. The CDR3 consists of 16 residues. The CDR3 is CASSLGGGRNNYGYTF. The CDR3 nucleotides are TGTGCCAGCAGCTTAGGGGGAGGCCGCAATAACTATGGCTACACCTTC.

This chain joins TRBV3-1 and TRBJ2-5; a weak D match, TRBD2 (6 bases). Trimming took 1 base from V and 0 from J, leaving 9 bases between them. The CDR3 has 15 amino acids. Germline values: CDR1 LGHDT, CDR2 YNNKEL (reference sequence). The CDR3 nucleotides are TGTGCCAGCAGCCAAGCTACTAGCCACCAAGAGACCCAGTACTTC. This gives the protein CASSQATSHQETQYF.

This clonotype was picked up a small number of times. The rearrangement links TRBV6-1 to TRBJ1-1, with D possibly TRBD1 on 5 matching bases. Looked up from germline, CDR1 is MNHNS and CDR2 is SASEGT. The CDR3 is 14 residues long. Trimming removed 4 bases at V and 6 bases at J, with 15 bases between. CDR3: CASSGLGGEPEAFF. The CDR3 DNA is TGTGCCAGCAGTGGCCTCGGAGGGGAACCTGAAGCTTTCTTT.

The V call is TRBV10-3, the J call TRBJ1-5; 7 bases line up with TRBD1. The CDR3 length is 15 residues. Germline CDR1 reads ENHRY; CDR2 reads SYGVKD. Trimming took 5 bases from V and 1 from J; bases not matched to a gene: 5. The CDR3 nucleotides are TGTGCCATCAGTTTTAGCAGGGGGAGCAATCAGCCCCAGCATTTT. Its translation is CAISFSRGSNQPQHF.

As to this clonotype: A much larger clone differs from this one at a single base, so this may be a read error. The genes are TRBV20-1 and TRBJ2-5, with TRBD2 identical over 7 bases. CDR3 length: 15 residues. Germline V gives CDR1 DFQATT, CDR2 SNEGSKA (reference sequence). Trimming cost V 3 bases and J 3 bases; bases outside gene matches: 10. CDR3: CSASFSLGGKETQYF. The CDR3 DNA reads TGCAGTGCTAGTTTCAGCCTGGGGGGGAAAGAGACCCAGTACTTC.

This clonotype was observed a few times. The rearrangement joins TRBV7-2 to TRBJ1-2, with 8 nucleotides matching TRBD1. Germline V gene sequence: CDR1 SGHTA, CDR2 FQGNSA. Losses at the gene ends were 8 bases for V and 0 bases for J; bases not matched to a gene: 14. The CDR3 consists of 17 residues. CDR3 nucleotide sequence: TGTGCCAGCGGCGACCGGCAGGGGGCCTCAACTAACTATGGCTACACCTTC. This translates into CASGDRQGASTNYGYTF.

The sample holds many counts of this clonotype. The J gene is TRBJ1-6, the V gene TRBV10-3; D ambiguous. Trimming removed 11 bases from V and 0 bases from J, with 17 bases in between. The CDR3 runs to 16 residues. Germline V lookup: CDR1 ENHRY, CDR2 SYGVKD. This CDR3 reads CAGRPAGSSYNSPLHF. The CDR3 DNA follows: TGTGCCGGGCGCCCGGCAGGCAGCTCCTATAATTCACCCCTCCACTTT.

The chain recombines TRBV9 with TRBJ1-3; no reliable D call. Trimming cost V 2 bases and J 0 bases, with 12 bases left between them. The germline CDR1 and CDR2 sequences are SGDLS and YYNGEE. The CDR3 totals 16 residues. The CDR3 nucleotides read TGTGCCAGCAGCGTTGAAGTGAGGAGCTCTGGAAACACCATATATTTT. Protein product: CASSVEVRSSGNTIYF. Drawing the rest from reference TRBV9 and TRBJ1-3, the complete variable domain is DSGVTQTPKHLITATGQRVTLRCSPRSGDLSVYWYQQSLDQGLQFLIQYYNGEERAKGNILERFSAQQFPDLHSELNLSSLELGDSALYFCASSVEVRSSGNTIYFGEGSWLTVV.

The V and J genes are TRBV6-2 or TRBV6-3 and TRBJ2-7, with D uncertain. The germline V gene has CDR1 MNHEY and CDR2 SVGEGT. The CDR3 has 14 amino acids. Trimming took 7 bases from V and 2 from J, leaving 15 bases between them. The CDR3 loop is CASNSPGPPYEQYF. The CDR3 bases are TGTGCCAGCAACAGCCCCGGACCCCCCTACGAGCAGTACTTC.

The chain recombines TRBV7-2 with TRBJ2-7, with D perhaps matching TRBD2 (6 bases). V lost 5 bases to trimming and J lost 4 bases, with 9 bases between them. CDR1 is SGHTA, CDR2 FQGNSA, per germline. The CDR3 sequence is 12 residues long. The CDR3 is CASSGGLYEQYF. CDR3 nucleotide sequence: TGTGCCAGCAGCGGGGGGTTGTACGAGCAGTACTTC.

As concerns this clonotype: This sequence may be a read error, since a much larger clone differs from it by one base. The chain uses TRBV7-3 and TRBJ2-2; 8 bases agree with TRBD2. J lost 6 bases, V lost 3 bases, and 3 bases had no gene match. The length of the CDR3 is 14 residues. CDR1 and CDR2 from the germline V gene are SGHTA and FQGTGA. The CDR3 DNA sequence: TGTGCCAGCAGCTTTCGGGGGGGCCCCGGGGAGCTGTTTTTT. Its protein product is CASSFRGGPGELFF.

This clonotype has a handful of counts. The V and J genes are TRBV12-3 or TRBV12-4 and TRBJ2-5, with 7 bases lining up with TRBD2. This CDR3 spans 14 amino acids. J was trimmed by 5 bases and V by 3 bases; bases with no gene match: 6. DNA for the CDR3: TGTGCCAGCAGTTTGCGGGGAGGGTGGGAGACCCAGTACTTC. It codes for CASSLRGGWETQYF.

This clonotype was recorded at least ten times. The DNA of the CDR3 is TGTGCCAGCAGCTCGAGGGACAGGGGTGGCTACACCTTC. Its translation is CASSSRDRGGYTF. V is TRBV9 and J is TRBJ1-2; 10 nucleotides match TRBD1. Germline V lookup: CDR1 SGDLS, CDR2 YYNGEE. The V gene end was trimmed by 4 bases and the J gene end by 7 bases; junction bases not matched to a gene: 4. This CDR3 region has 13 residues.

The rearrangement uses TRBV24-1 and TRBJ2-5, with D tentatively TRBD1 (5 bases). The CDR3 spans 14 residues. CDR1 KGHDR and CDR2 SFDVKD come from the germline V gene. V lost 3 bases and J 6 bases, leaving 13 bases between the germline ends. For the CDR3, the DNA is TGTGCCACCAGTGATCAGGGCAGTAAAAAGACCCAGTACTTC. Its protein is CATSDQGSKKTQYF.